This T cell receptor beta chain was recorded in a study of response to subunit inactivated influenza vaccine. The CDR3 spans 15 residues. The germline gives CDR1 ENHRY, CDR2 SYGVKD. Trimming shortened V by 0 bases and J by 3 bases, and 11 bases separated the two germline ends. To note about this clonotype: Its antigen is undetermined.

Points from the study as a whole: Each seasonal influenza vaccination, the authors suggested, recruits few new T cells.

In TCRdb, the RT-PCR reads were re-called with MiXCR into one record per CDR3 protein. The sample has around 490,000 distinct CDR3 sequences; 6.5% to 8% are singletons. This TCR was recovered from a man aged 45 to 70 who received an inactivated influenza vaccine. The material was PBMCs from blood, obtained roughly 24 months after vaccination. The chain joins TRBV10-3 to TRBJ1-1; the D gene is possibly TRBD1 (5 bases). The CDR3 coding sequence is TGTGCCATCAGTGAGTCGGCAGGGAGGGACACTGAAGCTTTCTTT. Residues: CAISESAGRDTEAFF.